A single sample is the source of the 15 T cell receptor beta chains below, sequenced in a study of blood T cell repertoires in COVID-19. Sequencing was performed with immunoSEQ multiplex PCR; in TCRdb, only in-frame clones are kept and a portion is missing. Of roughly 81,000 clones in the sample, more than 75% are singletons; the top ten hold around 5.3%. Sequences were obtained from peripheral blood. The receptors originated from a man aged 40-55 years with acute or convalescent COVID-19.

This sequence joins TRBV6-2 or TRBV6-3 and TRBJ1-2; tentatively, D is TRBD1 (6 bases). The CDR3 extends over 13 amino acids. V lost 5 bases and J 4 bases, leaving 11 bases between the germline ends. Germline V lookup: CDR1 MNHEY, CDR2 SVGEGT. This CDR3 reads CASSKQGSYGYTF. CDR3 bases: TGTGCCAGCAGTAAGCAGGGGTCCTATGGCTACACCTTC.

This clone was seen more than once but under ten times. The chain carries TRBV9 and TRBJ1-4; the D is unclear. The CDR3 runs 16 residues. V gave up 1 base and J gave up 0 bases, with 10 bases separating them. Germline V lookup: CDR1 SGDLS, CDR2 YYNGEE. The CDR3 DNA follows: TGTGCCAGCAGCGTATCTAGTATTCCAACTAATGAAAAACTGTTTTTT. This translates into CASSVSSIPTNEKLFF.

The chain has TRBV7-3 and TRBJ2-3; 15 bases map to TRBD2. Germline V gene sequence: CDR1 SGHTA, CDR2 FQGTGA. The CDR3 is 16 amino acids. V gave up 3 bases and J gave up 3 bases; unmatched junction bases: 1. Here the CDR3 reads CASSLGLAGGTDTQYF. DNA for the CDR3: TGTGCCAGCAGCTTGGGACTAGCGGGGGGTACAGATACGCAGTATTTT.

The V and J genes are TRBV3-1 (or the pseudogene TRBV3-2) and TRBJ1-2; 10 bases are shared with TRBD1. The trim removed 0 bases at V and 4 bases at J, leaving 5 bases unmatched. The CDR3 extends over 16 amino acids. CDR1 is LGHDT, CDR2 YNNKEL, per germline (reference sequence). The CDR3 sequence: CASSQEGTGAGYGYTF. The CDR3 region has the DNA TGTGCCAGCAGCCAAGAGGGGACAGGGGCAGGCTATGGCTACACCTTC.

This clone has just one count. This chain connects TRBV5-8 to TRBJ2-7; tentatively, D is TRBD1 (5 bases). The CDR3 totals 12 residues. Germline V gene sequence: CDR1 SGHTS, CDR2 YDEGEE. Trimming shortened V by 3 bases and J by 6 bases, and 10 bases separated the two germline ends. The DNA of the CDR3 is TGTGCCAGCAGCTCCTCAAGGGGCGAGCAGTACTTC. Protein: CASSSSRGEQYF.

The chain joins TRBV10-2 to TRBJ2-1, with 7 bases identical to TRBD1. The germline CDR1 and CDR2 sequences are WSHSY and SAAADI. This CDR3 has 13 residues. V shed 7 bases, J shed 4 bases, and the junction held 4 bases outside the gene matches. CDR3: CASTVGQYNEQFF. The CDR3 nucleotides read TGCGCCAGCACCGTGGGACAGTACAATGAGCAGTTCTTC.

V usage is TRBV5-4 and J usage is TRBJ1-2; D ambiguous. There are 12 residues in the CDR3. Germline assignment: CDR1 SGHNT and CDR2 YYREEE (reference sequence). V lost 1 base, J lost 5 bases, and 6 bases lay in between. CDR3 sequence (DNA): TGTGCCAGCAGCTTGCCCAATTATGGCTACACCTTC. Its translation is CASSLPNYGYTF.

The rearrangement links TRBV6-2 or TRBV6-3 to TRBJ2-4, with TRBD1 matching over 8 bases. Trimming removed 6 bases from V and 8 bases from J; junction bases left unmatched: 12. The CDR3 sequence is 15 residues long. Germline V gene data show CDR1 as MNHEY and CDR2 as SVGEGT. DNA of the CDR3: TGTGCCAGCAGCGACCGGGACAGGACCGGTGACATTCAGTACTTC. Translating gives CASSDRDRTGDIQYF.

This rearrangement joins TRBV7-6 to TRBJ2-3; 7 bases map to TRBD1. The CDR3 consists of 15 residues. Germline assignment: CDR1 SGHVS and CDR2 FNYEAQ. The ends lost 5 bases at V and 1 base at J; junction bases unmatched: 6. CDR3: CASSQGQARTDTQYF. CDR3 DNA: TGTGCCAGCAGCCAAGGACAGGCCCGCACAGATACGCAGTATTTT.

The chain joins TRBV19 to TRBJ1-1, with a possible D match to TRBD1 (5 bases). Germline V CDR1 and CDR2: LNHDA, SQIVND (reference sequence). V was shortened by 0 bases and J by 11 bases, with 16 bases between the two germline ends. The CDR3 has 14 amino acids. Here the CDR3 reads CASSIDEAGHSAFF. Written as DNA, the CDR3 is TGTGCCAGTAGTATAGATGAAGCGGGGCATAGCGCTTTCTTT. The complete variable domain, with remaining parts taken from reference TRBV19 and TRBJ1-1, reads DGGITQSPKYLFRKEGQNVTLSCEQNLNHDAMYWYRQDPGQGLRLIYYSQIVNDFQKGDIAEGYSVSREKKESFPLTVTSAQKNPTAFYLCASSIDEAGHSAFFGQGTRLTVV.

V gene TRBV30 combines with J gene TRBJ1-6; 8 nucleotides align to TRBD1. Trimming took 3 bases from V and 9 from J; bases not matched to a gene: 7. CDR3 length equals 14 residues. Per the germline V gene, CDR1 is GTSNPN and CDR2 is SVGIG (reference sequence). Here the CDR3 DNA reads TGTGCCTGGAGATTAGGACAGGGCGGTTCACCCCTCCACTTT. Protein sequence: CAWRLGQGGSPLHF.

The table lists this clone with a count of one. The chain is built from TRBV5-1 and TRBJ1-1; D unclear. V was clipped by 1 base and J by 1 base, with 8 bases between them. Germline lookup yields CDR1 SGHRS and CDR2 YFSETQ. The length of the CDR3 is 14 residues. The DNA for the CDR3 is TGCGCCAGCAGCTTGACAGCAGGGAACACTGAAGCTTTCTTT. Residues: CASSLTAGNTEAFF.

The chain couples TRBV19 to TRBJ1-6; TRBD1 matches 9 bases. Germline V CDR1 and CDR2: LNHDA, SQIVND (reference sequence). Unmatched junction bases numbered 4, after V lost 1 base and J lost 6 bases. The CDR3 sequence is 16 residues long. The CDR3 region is CASSIGTGASNSPLHF. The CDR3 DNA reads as TGTGCCAGTAGTATAGGGACAGGGGCATCTAATTCACCCCTCCACTTT.

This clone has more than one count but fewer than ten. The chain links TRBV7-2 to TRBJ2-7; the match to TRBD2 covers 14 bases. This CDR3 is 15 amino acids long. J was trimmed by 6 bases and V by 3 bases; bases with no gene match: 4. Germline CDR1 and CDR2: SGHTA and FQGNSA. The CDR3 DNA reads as TGTGCCAGCAGCTTGGAGGGACTAGCGGGGGTCGAGCAGTACTTC. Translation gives CASSLEGLAGVEQYF.

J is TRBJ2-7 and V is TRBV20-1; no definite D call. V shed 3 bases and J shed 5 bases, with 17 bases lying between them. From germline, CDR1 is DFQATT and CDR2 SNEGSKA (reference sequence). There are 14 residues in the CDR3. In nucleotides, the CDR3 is TGCAGTGCTAGTCGGTCTAGTTTATCCCACGAGCAGTACTTC. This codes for CSASRSSLSHEQYF.